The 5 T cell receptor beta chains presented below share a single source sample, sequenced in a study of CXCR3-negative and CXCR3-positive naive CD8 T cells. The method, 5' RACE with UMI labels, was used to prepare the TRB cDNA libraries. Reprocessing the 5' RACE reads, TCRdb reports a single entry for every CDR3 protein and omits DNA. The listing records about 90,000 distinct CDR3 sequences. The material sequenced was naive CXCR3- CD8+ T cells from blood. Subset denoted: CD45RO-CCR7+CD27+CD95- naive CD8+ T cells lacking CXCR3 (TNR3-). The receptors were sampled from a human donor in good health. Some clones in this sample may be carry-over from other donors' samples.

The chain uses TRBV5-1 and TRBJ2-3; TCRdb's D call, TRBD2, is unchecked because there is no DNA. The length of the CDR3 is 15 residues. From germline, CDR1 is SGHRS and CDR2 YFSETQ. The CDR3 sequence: CASSSTSGMGDTQYF.

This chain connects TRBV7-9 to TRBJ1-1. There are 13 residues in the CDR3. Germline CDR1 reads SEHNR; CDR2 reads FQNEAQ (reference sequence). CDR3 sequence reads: CASSLNLDTEAFF.

CDR3 sequence: CSVLYMDKLYEQYF. The chain recombines TRBV29-1 with TRBJ2-7; the TCRdb call, TRBD1, lacks DNA for checking. CDR3 length equals 14 residues. Germline-derived CDR1 and CDR2 are SQVTM and ANQGSEA.

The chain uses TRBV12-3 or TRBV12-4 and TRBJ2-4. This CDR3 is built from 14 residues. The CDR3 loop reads CASSLWLVEDIQYF.

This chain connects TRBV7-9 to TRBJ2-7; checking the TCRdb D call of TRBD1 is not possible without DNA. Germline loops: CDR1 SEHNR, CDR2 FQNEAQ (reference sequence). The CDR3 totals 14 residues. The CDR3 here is CASNTQGRMYEQYF. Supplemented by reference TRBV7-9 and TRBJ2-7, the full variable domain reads DTGVSQNPRHKITKRGQNVTFRCDPISEHNRLYWYRQTLGQGPEFLTYFQNEAQLEKSRLLSDRFSAERPKGSFSTLEIQRTEQGDSAMYLCASNTQGRMYEQYFGPGTRLTVT.